These 29 T cell receptor beta chains came from one sample sequenced in a study of molecular identifiers for immune sequencing clone quantification. MiXCR was run by TCRdb on the PCR reads, yielding one entry per CDR3 protein. The sample records more than 450,000 distinct CDR3 sequences, around 23% being singletons. The source material was naive CD8+ T cells from blood, with Jurkat cell RNA spiked in. The sample's subset: FACS-sorted CD8+CD4-CCR7+CD45RA+ naive T cells. The receptors were sampled from a human donor in good health. Some libraries in this study had Jurkat cell RNA spiked in.

This clonotype was detected only a few times. This chain links TRBV4-1 with TRBJ2-7; the D gene could be TRBD1 or TRBD2 (5 bases each). The CDR3 sequence is 17 residues long. Between the trimmed V and J ends, which lost 0 bases and 2 bases, there was a span of 17 bases. The germline V gene encodes CDR1 MGHRA and CDR2 YSYEKL. This CDR3 is CASSQDPLSGRAYEQYF. CDR3 DNA sequence: TGCGCCAGCAGCCAAGACCCACTCTCGGGGCGGGCCTACGAGCAGTACTTC.

This clonotype was picked up many times. This sequence joins TRBV12-3 or TRBV12-4 and TRBJ1-1, with D perhaps matching TRBD1 (5 bases). Trimming removed 1 base at V and 5 bases at J, with 14 bases between. The CDR3 covers 15 residues. DNA of the CDR3: TGTGCCAGCAGTTTAGTGGGGGTCCTCGGAACTGAAGCTTTCTTT. It translates to CASSLVGVLGTEAFF.

This clonotype was counted ten times or more. The rearrangement joins TRBV7-9 to TRBJ2-3; tentatively, D is TRBD1 (6 bases). The CDR3 contains 16 residues. V was pared by 2 bases and J by 2 bases, with 14 bases between. Germline loops: CDR1 SEHNR, CDR2 FQNEAQ (reference sequence). CDR3 DNA sequence: TGTGCCAGCAGCTTACCCCCGGGACAACCCACAGATACGCAGTATTTT. Protein: CASSLPPGQPTDTQYF.

This clonotype appeared many times. The gene calls are TRBV4-3 and TRBJ1-4; D is perhaps TRBD1 (5 bases). The V and J ends lost 0 bases and 7 bases respectively, with 21 bases between them. This CDR3 is built from 18 residues. The V gene's germline CDR1 is LGHNA and CDR2 YSLEER. The CDR3 is CASSQDPPGHFTGEKLFF. The DNA of the CDR3 is TGCGCCAGCAGCCAAGATCCCCCCGGACACTTCACGGGTGAAAAACTGTTTTTT.

This clonotype was counted a few times. This rearrangement joins TRBV5-5 to TRBJ1-5; 10 bases fit TRBD1. V dropped 3 bases and J dropped 7; count of bases not matched to a gene: 7. This CDR3 region has 15 residues. Germline CDR1 and CDR2: SGHKS and YYEKEE (reference sequence). The CDR3 coding sequence is TGTGCCAGCAGCTGGGACAGGGGCGACGGCCAGCCCCAGCATTTT. Protein product: CASSWDRGDGQPQHF.

This clonotype appeared a few times. The chain is built from TRBV7-9 and TRBJ2-5; tentatively, D is TRBD2 (7 bases). CDR1 is SEHNR and CDR2 is FQNEAQ in the germline V gene (reference sequence). V shed 7 bases and J shed 4 bases, with 22 bases lying between them. This CDR3 is 16 amino acids long. This chain's CDR3 is CASTPSRAGALETQYF. The DNA for the CDR3 is TGTGCCAGCACCCCCTCGAGGGCGGGGGCCTTAGAGACCCAGTACTTC.

Only a few counts were recorded for this clonotype. The chain recombines TRBV30 with TRBJ2-7, with 9 bases that match TRBD1. Germline assignment: CDR1 GTSNPN and CDR2 SVGIG (reference sequence). This CDR3 is built from 17 residues. The trim removed 1 base at V and 0 bases at J, leaving 10 bases unmatched. CDR3 region: CAWSGITGTGISYEQYF. In DNA form, the CDR3 reads TGTGCCTGGAGTGGAATTACCGGGACAGGGATCTCCTACGAGCAGTACTTC.

A remark on this clonotype: The CDR3 ends on some other residue instead of the conserved phenylalanine or tryptophan, so this is likely a read error. The gene calls are TRBV12-3 or TRBV12-4 and TRBJ1-5; D uncertain. Trimming took 7 bases from V and 12 from J, leaving 10 bases between them. This CDR3 is built from 10 residues. The CDR3 nucleotides are TGTGCCAGCAAAAGTTGGCGCCAGCATCTT. Amino acid sequence: CASKSWRQHL.

This sequence joins TRBV4-2 and TRBJ2-1; TRBD1 matches at 10 bases. The V gene's germline CDR1 is LGHNA and CDR2 YNFKEQ. Trimming at V came to 0 bases and at J to 4 bases, leaving 3 bases not matched to a gene. The CDR3 has 16 amino acids. The CDR3 reads CASSQDRTGGYNEQFF. CDR3 coding DNA: TGTGCCAGCAGCCAAGATCGGACAGGGGGTTACAATGAGCAGTTCTTC.

V is TRBV6-1 and J is TRBJ1-2; TRBD1 might be the D (6 bases). The CDR3 runs 15 residues. Germline values: CDR1 MNHNS, CDR2 SASEGT. V dropped 4 bases and J dropped 4 bases, with 16 bases sitting between them. This CDR3 is CASSGWTVSIYGYTF. DNA for the CDR3: TGTGCCAGCAGTGGGTGGACAGTATCGATCTATGGCTACACCTTC.

This clonotype appeared many times. A junction end diverges from the germline sequence, so it may reflect a read error. V and J are TRBV4-1 and TRBJ1-1, with no clear D. CDR1 and CDR2 from the germline V gene are MGHRA and YSYEKL. CDR3 length: 14 amino acids. As DNA, the CDR3 is TGTGCCAGCAGCCAAGCCCCCAGAGACACTGAAGCTTTCTTT. Its protein product is CASSQAPRDTEAFF.

The chain joins TRBV28 to TRBJ2-7; TRBD1 matches at 11 bases. Germline trimming cut 4 bases from V and 6 bases from J; bases unmatched to any gene: 8. Germline lookup yields CDR1 MDHEN and CDR2 SYDVKM. This CDR3 is built from 15 residues. Here the CDR3 reads CASSSRWTGGREQYF. DNA for the CDR3: TGTGCCAGCAGTTCCCGTTGGACAGGGGGCCGCGAGCAGTACTTC.

In its sample, this clonotype was seen a few times. The J gene is TRBJ2-1, the V gene TRBV30; TRBD2 might be the D (5 bases). V shed 2 bases and J shed 4 bases, with 9 bases lying between them. Germline values: CDR1 GTSNPN, CDR2 SVGIG (reference sequence). The CDR3 has 13 residues. CDR3 DNA: TGTGCCTGGAGTCTCGGGGATTACAATGAGCAGTTCTTC. Translated, it gives CAWSLGDYNEQFF.

In this sample, this clonotype turned up many times. The chain employs TRBV20-1 and TRBJ2-7; 8 nucleotides line up with TRBD2. The germline V gene has CDR1 DFQATT and CDR2 SNEGSKA (reference sequence). Losses at the gene ends were 0 bases for V and 4 bases for J; bases not matched to a gene: 5. CDR3 length: 14 amino acids. CDR3: CSARDVTSGYEQYF. The CDR3 DNA sequence: TGCAGTGCTAGAGATGTAACTAGCGGATACGAGCAGTACTTC.

The chain has TRBV5-6 and TRBJ2-5; D not certain. Trimming shortened V by 4 bases and J by 5 bases, and 15 bases separated the two germline ends. The CDR3 has 14 amino acids. The germline CDR1 and CDR2 sequences are SGHDT and YYEEEE. The CDR3 DNA reads as TGTGCCAGCAGCCCGAGATTGGATGGGGAGACCCAGTACTTC. Encoded protein: CASSPRLDGETQYF.

In this sample, this clonotype turned up many times. This chain connects TRBV12-3 or TRBV12-4 to TRBJ1-1, with a weak D call TRBD1 (6 bases). The germline V and J ends were trimmed by 5 bases and 1 base, with 8 bases remaining between them. The CDR3 covers 13 residues. In nucleotides, the CDR3 is TGTGCCAGCAGTCCGACAGGGAACACTGAAGCTTTCTTT. Its translation: CASSPTGNTEAFF.

Of note for this clonotype: A much larger clone is a single base away; this may be a read error. CDR3 loop: CACRKSDTQYF. In nucleotides, the CDR3 is TGTGCCTGCAGAAAGTCAGATACGCAGTATTTT. The V and J genes are TRBV6-2 or TRBV6-3 and TRBJ2-3, with no clear D. Germline CDR1 reads MNHEY; CDR2 reads SVGEGT. The CDR3 spans 11 residues.

In the case of this clonotype: A read error is possible here, since a much larger clone lies one base away. The chain links TRBV5-5 to TRBJ2-3; 8 bases are a match to TRBD2. Germline CDR1 SGHKS, CDR2 YYEKEE (reference sequence). The CDR3 totals 16 residues. CDR3 in amino acids: CASSLDLSGATDAQYF. The CDR3 DNA sequence: TGTGCCAGCAGCTTGGATCTTAGCGGGGCCACAGATGCGCAGTATTTT. Together with reference TRBV5-5 and TRBJ2-3, the CDR3 gives the full variable domain: DAGVTQSPTHLIKTRGQQVTLRCSPISGHKSVSWYQQVLGQGPQFIFQYYEKEERGRGNFPDRFSARQFPNYSSELNVNALLLGDSALYLCASSLDLSGATDAQYFGPGTRLTVL.

In this sample, this clonotype turned up a few times. The V and J genes are TRBV9 and TRBJ2-3; 9 nucleotides match TRBD2. The CDR3 is made up of 16 amino acids. Germline V CDR1 and CDR2: SGDLS, YYNGEE. V lost 0 bases, J lost 0 bases, and 2 bases stayed unmatched. In DNA form, the CDR3 reads TGTGCCAGCAGCGTAGTTAGCGGGAGAAGCACAGATACGCAGTATTTT. It encodes CASSVVSGRSTDTQYF.

This clonotype was counted only a few times. The rearrangement links TRBV25-1 to TRBJ2-3; 7 bases map to TRBD2. V lost 1 base, J lost 0 bases, and 4 bases stayed unmatched. The CDR3 consists of 16 residues. Germline lookup yields CDR1 MGHDK and CDR2 SYGVNS. The CDR3 protein is CASSELSGASTDTQYF. The DNA for the CDR3 is TGTGCCAGCAGTGAATTGAGCGGGGCTAGCACAGATACGCAGTATTTT. Supplemented by reference TRBV25-1 and TRBJ2-3, the full variable domain reads EADIYQTPRYLVIGTGKKITLECSQTMGHDKMYWYQQDPGMELHLIHYSYGVNSTEKGDLSSESTVSRIRTEHFPLTLESARPSHTSQYLCASSELSGASTDTQYFGPGTRLTVL.

This clonotype was seen a handful of times. The chain couples TRBV14 to TRBJ2-5, with 9 bases identical to TRBD2. With 1 base clipped from V and 4 bases from J, the junction kept 13 bases outside the gene matches. The CDR3 runs to 18 residues. Germline V CDR1 and CDR2: SGHDN, FVKESK. The CDR3 spells CASSQGGSGSLFRETQYF. CDR3 nucleotide sequence: TGTGCCAGCAGCCAAGGTGGTAGCGGGAGCCTATTCCGAGAGACCCAGTACTTC.

With respect to this clonotype: A much larger clone sits a single nucleotide away, making a read error possible. The chain has TRBV4-3 and TRBJ2-3; 8 bases match TRBD2. The CDR3 has 16 amino acids. The germline V gene has CDR1 LGHNA and CDR2 YSLEER. The CDR3 spells CAGSQVAGSGGDTQYF. The DNA of the CDR3 is TGCGCCGGCAGCCAAGTCGCCGGGAGCGGGGGAGATACGCAGTATTTT.

CDR3 in DNA: TGCAGTGCTAGAGATCGGGCCAGGCTGAATGAAGCTTTCTTT. This codes for CSARDRARLNEAFF. The genes are TRBV20-1 and TRBJ1-1; D gene uncertain. V lost 0 bases and J lost 7, with 15 bases in between. Germline V gene lookup returns CDR1 DFQATT and CDR2 SNEGSKA (reference sequence). The CDR3 sequence is 14 residues long.

This clonotype appeared a few times. V gene TRBV19 combines with J gene TRBJ2-1; 7 nucleotides align to TRBD2. Germline V CDR1 and CDR2: LNHDA, SQIVND (reference sequence). The CDR3 consists of 13 residues. V shed 7 bases and J 7 bases; nucleotides not matched to a gene: 7. The CDR3 DNA reads TGTGCCAGTACCAAGGGACTACCGAATGAGCAGTTCTTC. It is translated as CASTKGLPNEQFF.

The table lists this clonotype with many counts. V gene TRBV5-1 combines with J gene TRBJ2-7; 10 nucleotides agree with TRBD1. V lost 3 bases to trimming and J lost 5 bases; unmatched junction nucleotides: 8. Germline-derived CDR1 and CDR2 are SGHRS and YFSETQ. This CDR3 has 15 residues. The chain's CDR3 is CASSSYGTGEDEQYF. The CDR3 DNA is TGCGCCAGCAGCTCCTACGGGACAGGGGAAGACGAGCAGTACTTC.

The V call is TRBV5-1, the J call TRBJ2-3; a weak D match, TRBD1 (5 bases). This CDR3 is built from 16 residues. Trimming removed 4 bases from V and 2 bases from J, with 17 bases in between. Looked up from germline, CDR1 is SGHRS and CDR2 is YFSETQ. As DNA, the CDR3 is TGCGCCAGCAGCACAGGTGTGGGCCCCCTCACAGATACGCAGTATTTT. It codes for CASSTGVGPLTDTQYF.

For this clonotype: A read error may explain this, as a much larger clone is one base away. V and J are TRBV21-1 and TRBJ1-4. TRBV21-1 is annotated as a pseudogene. CDR3 size: 16 residues. CDR3 nucleotide sequence: TGTGCCAGCAGCGGTCGCAGGATGTTAGCTAATGAAATACTGTTTTTT. This sequence encodes CASSGRRMLANEILFF.

This clonotype has a handful of counts. The gene calls are TRBV29-1 and TRBJ1-2, with D perhaps matching TRBD1 (5 bases). This CDR3 has 11 residues. Germline loops: CDR1 SQVTM, CDR2 ANQGSEA. V lost 7 bases, J lost 5 bases, and 11 bases lay in between. CDR3 DNA sequence: TGCAGCGCCGTGGGGCTTTATGGCTACACCTTC. It is translated as CSAVGLYGYTF.

This chain links TRBV29-1 with TRBJ2-1; D may be TRBD2 (6 bases). The CDR3 contains 14 residues. V was shortened by 6 bases and J by 3 bases, with 15 bases between the two germline ends. Germline lookup yields CDR1 SQVTM and CDR2 ANQGSEA. CDR3 loop: CSVLTGAHYNEQFF. The CDR3 DNA reads as TGCAGCGTCCTTACGGGAGCCCACTACAATGAGCAGTTCTTC.